These T cell receptor beta chains were read from a single sample in a study of T cell repertoires in cytomegalovirus infection. From the reads, TCRdb called clonotypes with MiXCR, one entry per CDR3 protein. The repertoire holds about 400,000 distinct CDR3 sequences, with 15% to 20% as singletons. Input material: PBMCs. These receptors all stem from a human donor in good health (CMV status not recorded). Some clones in this sample may be carry-over from other donors' samples. Each CDR3 is given with its conserved first and last residue. The D gene is left open where the match is weak. Only part of the rows carry a size: once, few, many, or a class if the clone is expanded.

>.|TRBV27|TRBJ1-6|.
TGTGCCAGCAGTTTATCTCTGAACTCCTATAATTCACCCCTCCACTTT
CASSLSLNSYNSPLHF
>TRBD1|TRBV2|TRBJ2-7|.
TGTGCCAGCAGTTGGACAGGGAGGACGTACGAGCAGTACTTC
CASSWTGRTYEQYF
>.|TRBV12-5|TRBJ1-1|.
TGTGCTAGTGGTTTCAGGGCCGGCCCCATGAACACTGAAGCTTTCTTT
CASGFRAGPMNTEAFF
>TRBD1|TRBV19|TRBJ1-5|many
TGTGCCAGTAGTCCTCCAGGGGGCTGGAGCAATCAGCCCCAGCATTTT
CASSPPGGWSNQPQHF
>.|TRBV27|TRBJ2-1|.
TGTGCCAGCAGTCGGCCCTCAAGCGGCTACAATGAGCAGTTCTTC
CASSRPSSGYNEQFF
>.|TRBV27|TRBJ2-6|.
TGTGCCAGCAGAGGGTATGGGGCCAACATCCTGACTTTC
CASRGYGANILTF
>.|TRBV19|TRBJ2-1|.
TGTGCCAGTAGAGTGGACCATGAGCAGTTCTTC
CASRVDHEQFF
>TRBD2|TRBV29-1|TRBJ2-7|few
TGCAGCGTCTTAAGCGGGGCGACCTACGAGCAGTACTTC
CSVLSGATYEQYF
>.|TRBV7-9|TRBJ1-3|many
TGTGCCAGCAGCTTAGCTAACTCTGGAAACACCATATATTTT
CASSLANSGNTIYF
>TRBD1|TRBV12-3/TRBV12-4|TRBJ2-7|many
TGTGCCAGCAGCCCTGGGACAGCATCTGGAACGGTGCAGTACTTC
CASSPGTASGTVQYF
>.|TRBV7-2|TRBJ1-3|many
TGTGCCAGCAGCTTAGACATGTCCTTTTCTGGAAACACCATATATTTT
CASSLDMSFSGNTIYF
>.|TRBV6-1|TRBJ1-2|many
TGTGCCAGCCGGGGTAGGACGGCTGGGGGCTACACCTTC
CASRGRTAGGYTF
>.|TRBV7-2|TRBJ1-2|many
TGTGCCAGCAGCTTAGCACGGGCTTTCGGCTATGGCTACACCTTC
CASSLARAFGYGYTF
>.|TRBV11-2|TRBJ2-3|many
TGTGCCAGCAGCTCCACGACGGGTGGCACAGATACGCAGTATTTT
CASSSTTGGTDTQYF
>TRBD1|TRBV3-1|TRBJ2-1|.
TGTGCCAGCAGCCAAGAGGACAGGGTCTTGGGCAATGAGCAGTTCTTC
CASSQEDRVLGNEQFF
>.|TRBV6-6|TRBJ2-2|once
TGTGCCAGCAGCCTAGGACAAGCGAACACCGGGGAGCTGTTTTTT
CASSLGQANTGELFF
>TRBD1|TRBV2|TRBJ2-5|.
TGTGCCAGCACAACCCGGACAGGCCCAGGCGAGACCCAGTACTTC
CASTTRTGPGETQYF
>TRBD1|TRBV7-9|TRBJ1-1|few
TGTGCCAGCAGCTTAGTCGATTGGAGCAGGGGGTACACTGAAGCTTTCTTT
CASSLVDWSRGYTEAFF
>.|TRBV11-2|TRBJ2-5|many
TGTGCCAGCAGCCCTCGGACTATGAAGAGAGAGACCCAGTACTTC
CASSPRTMKRETQYF
>.|TRBV4-1|TRBJ1-1|few
TGCGCCAGCAGCCAAGGATACCTAAACACTGAAGCTTTCTTT
CASSQGYLNTEAFF
>.|TRBV4-1|TRBJ2-3|.
TGCGCCAGCAGCCAAGTGGCTGCCGAATCGCAGTATTTT
CASSQVAAESQYF
>.|TRBV4-3|TRBJ2-3|.
TGCGCCAGCAGCCGCGGGACCCCCGGAGGACTAGATACGCAGTATTTT
CASSRGTPGGLDTQYF
>.|TRBV6-5|TRBJ2-5|.
TGTGCCAGCAGTTACTCGAGAGGGGCGGTTGGAGAGACCCAGTACTTC
CASSYSRGAVGETQYF
>.|TRBV6-1|TRBJ1-2|many
TGTGCCAGCAGTGAGTTAATCGGGACAAAAATCTATGGCTACACCTTC
CASSELIGTKIYGYTF
>.|TRBV12-5|TRBJ1-5|few
TGTGCTAGTGCCATAGATGATCAGCCCCAGCATTTT
CASAIDDQPQHF
>TRBD2|TRBV7-2|TRBJ2-1|many
TGTGCCAGCAGCCCGACACGGGGCGCTAGCGGGAGTCACAATGAGCAGTTCTTC
CASSPTRGASGSHNEQFF
>.|TRBV4-1|TRBJ2-7|few
TGCGCCAGCAGCCGAGCCACGACCCCCTACGAGCAGTACTTC
CASSRATTPYEQYF
>TRBD2|TRBV19|TRBJ2-1|.
TGTGCCAGTAGTATAGCTCCCAGCGGGGGCCAAAACAATGAGCAGTTCTTC
CASSIAPSGGQNNEQFF
>.|TRBV19|TRBJ1-1|few
TGTGCCAGTAGTATCCGGGACATTTCGGAAGCTTTCTTT
CASSIRDISEAFF
>.|TRBV2|TRBJ2-1|.
TGTGCCAGCAGGGGGGACGGCCTAGAGGTCTTC
CASRGDGLEVF
>.|TRBV28|TRBJ2-6|.
TGTGCCAGCAGCCTGGGTCCTGGGGCCAACGTCCTGACTTTC
CASSLGPGANVLTF
>TRBD2|TRBV12-3/TRBV12-4|TRBJ2-5|.
TGTGCCAGCAGTTTCGGGGTAGCGGGAGTTTCAAAGACCCAGTACTTC
CASSFGVAGVSKTQYF
>.|TRBV12-5|TRBJ1-1|.
TGTGCTAGTGGAAGGGACGCCGGGGAAGCTTTCTTT
CASGRDAGEAFF
>.|TRBV12-3/TRBV12-4|TRBJ1-3|few
TGTGCCAGCAGTCCCAATAGGGGCCTACACTCTGGAAACACCATATATTTT
CASSPNRGLHSGNTIYF
>.|TRBV5-4|TRBJ2-5|.
TGTGCCAGCAGCTTGCCGACCACCCAAGAGACCCAGTACTTC
CASSLPTTQETQYF
>.|TRBV2|TRBJ1-2|.
TGTGCCAGCAGTGTTCAGGGGATTGAATATGGCTACACCTTC
CASSVQGIEYGYTF
>.|TRBV7-8|TRBJ2-7|.
TGTGCCAGCAGCCCGACAGGTCTGGGGTCCTACGAGCAGTACTTC
CASSPTGLGSYEQYF
>.|TRBV5-1|TRBJ1-3|.
TGCGCCAGCAGCTCACAGGGAATATCTGGAAACACCATATATTTT
CASSSQGISGNTIYF
>.|TRBV7-2|TRBJ2-1|.
TGTGCCAGCAGCCCCCAGATTGCGGGGACAGCCTACAATGAGCAGTTCTTC
CASSPQIAGTAYNEQFF
>.|TRBV10-3|TRBJ2-1|.
TGTGCCATCAGCGATGGGGGGAGACTAAAGAGCAATGAGCAGTTCTTC
CAISDGGRLKSNEQFF
>.|TRBV28|TRBJ1-2|.
TGTGCCAGCAGTTTATCTCCTGGACACGATGGCTACACCTTC
CASSLSPGHDGYTF
>.|TRBV12-3/TRBV12-4|TRBJ2-4|.
TGTGCCAGCTGGGGTAGAAACATTCAGTACTTC
CASWGRNIQYF
>TRBD1|TRBV7-2|TRBJ2-7|many
TGTGCCAGCAGCTTAGAGGCAGGGGGAGCCTACGAGCAGTACTTC
CASSLEAGGAYEQYF
>.|TRBV20-1|TRBJ1-2|few
TGCAGTGCTAGAGATACAGGGAATGACTATGGCTACACCTTC
CSARDTGNDYGYTF
>TRBD1|TRBV6-2/TRBV6-3|TRBJ1-1|few
TGTGCCAGCAGTTACCAGGGACAGGGGAATGGTGAAGCTTTCTTT
CASSYQGQGNGEAFF
>.|TRBV6-5|TRBJ2-6|few
TGTGCCAGCAGTTACGGCGGGGCCTCTGGGGCCAACGTCCTGACTTTC
CASSYGGASGANVLTF